This TCR beta chain came from a study of blood T cell repertoires in COVID-19. Whole-study context: Donors in the United States, Italy and Spain gave samples during acute or convalescent COVID-19. The analysed material was cDNA or gDNA that came from T cells, B-cell-depleted T cells, or PBMCs.

This clone was seen only once. Per the original methods: Amplification from reference gene primers served as the basis for estimated nucleated cell counts. The method was immunoSEQ multiplex PCR; TCRdb's version includes in-frame clones alone and lacks a portion of them. The DNA was the basis for D and trimming; V, J and clone size are from that table. The repertoire holds about 120,000 clones, around 82% seen once, with 15% to 20% in the top ten. V shed 0 bases and J shed 14 bases, with 14 bases lying between them. Germline CDR1 and CDR2: MGHRA and YSYEKL. CDR3 length equals 14 residues. The sample consisted of peripheral blood. V usage is TRBV4-1 and J usage is TRBJ1-6, with TRBD1 as a possible D gene (5 bases). This receptor was identified in a woman aged 55-70 years with acute or convalescent COVID-19. The CDR3 sequence: CASSQDWSGGSLHF. Here the CDR3 DNA reads TGCGCCAGCAGCCAAGATTGGAGCGGGGGTTCCCTCCACTTT.